This TCR beta chain was identified during a study of cytomegalovirus exposure and HLA in healthy donors. The CDR3 is 16 amino acids. V gave up 5 bases and J gave up 1 base; unmatched junction bases: 7. The germline gives CDR1 SGHNT, CDR2 YENEEA. Remarks on this clone: The antigen remains unidentified.

General study points: The only immune exposure information that was available was CMV serostatus.

Both 60 Vbeta primers and 13 Jbeta primers went into the PCR. Libraries were prepared by immunoSEQ multiplex PCR; TCRdb keeps only in-frame clonotypes and omits some of them. The sample contains approximately 97,000 clones, around 81% of which appear only once. This receptor was taken from a woman in her 70s in good health and CMV-seropositive. The chain links TRBV11-3 to TRBJ2-3; TRBD2 matches 9 bases. The material sequenced was PBMCs. In DNA, the CDR3 is TGTGCCAGCAGCGAAAGACTAGCGGCAGGCACAGATACGCAGTATTTT. Protein product: CASSERLAAGTDTQYF.